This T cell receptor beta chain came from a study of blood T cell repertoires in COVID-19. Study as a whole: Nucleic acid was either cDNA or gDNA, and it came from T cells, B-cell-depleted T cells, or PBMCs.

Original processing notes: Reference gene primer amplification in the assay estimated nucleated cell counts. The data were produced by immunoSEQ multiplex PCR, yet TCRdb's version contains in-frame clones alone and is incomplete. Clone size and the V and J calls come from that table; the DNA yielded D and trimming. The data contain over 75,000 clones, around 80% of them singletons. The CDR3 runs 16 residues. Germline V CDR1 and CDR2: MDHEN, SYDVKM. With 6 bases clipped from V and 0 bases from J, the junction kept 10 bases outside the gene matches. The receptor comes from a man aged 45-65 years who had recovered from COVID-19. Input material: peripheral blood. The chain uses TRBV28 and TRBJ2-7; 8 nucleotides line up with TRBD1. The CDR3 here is CASSSTGGWSSYEQYF. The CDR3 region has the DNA TGTGCCAGCAGCAGCACAGGGGGATGGAGCTCCTACGAGCAGTACTTC.